Following are 10 T cell receptor beta chains from one sample sequenced in a study of yellow fever vaccine responses in identical twins. One entry per CDR3 protein results from TCRdb running MiXCR on the RT-PCR reads. The top ten clones hold roughly 13% of a sample with about 540 distinct CDR3 sequences, approximately 80% of them seen once. Sequences were derived from T cells from blood (PBMCs), unsorted or a sorted subset (not recorded which), sampled before or after yellow fever vaccination (not recorded which). These receptors all come from a woman in her late teens or twenties who received the yellow fever vaccine.

The V call is TRBV4-2, the J call TRBJ2-1; D is unresolved. The CDR3 runs 14 residues. The germline V and J ends were trimmed by 1 base and 6 bases, with 10 bases remaining between them. CDR1 and CDR2 (germline): LGHNA, YNFKEQ. CDR3 DNA sequence: TGTGCCAGCAGCCAAGGGTCCGAAACCAATGAGCAGTTCTTC. It translates to CASSQGSETNEQFF.

This rearrangement joins TRBV2 to TRBJ2-7, with 7 positions matching TRBD1. V lost 2 bases to trimming and J lost 3 bases; unmatched junction nucleotides: 10. This CDR3 has 16 residues. The germline V gene encodes CDR1 SNHLY and CDR2 FYNNEI. CDR3 bases: TGTGCCAGCAGTGAACGGGACAGCCCGACCATCTACGAGCAGTACTTC. This translates into CASSERDSPTIYEQYF.

This clonotype was seen a single time. The gene calls are TRBV23-1 and TRBJ1-1, with D maybe TRBD1 (6 bases). TRBV23-1 is labeled an ORF, and its function is uncertain. The CDR3 is made up of 15 amino acids. Trimming shortened V by 8 bases and J by 4 bases, and 20 bases separated the two germline ends. CDR3 in amino acids: CASPPRGAKVTEAFF. CDR3 sequence (DNA): TGCGCCAGCCCGCCGCGGGGGGCCAAGGTCACTGAAGCTTTCTTT.

This clonotype occurred once. Here the CDR3 DNA reads TGCGCCAGCAGCACCCTCCGGAGCGCCCAAGAGACCCAGTACTTC. Translated: CASSTLRSAQETQYF. The chain combines TRBV5-1 with TRBJ2-5; no firm D call. This CDR3 region has 15 residues. Trimming removed 4 bases at V and 1 base at J, with 14 bases between. Germline assignment: CDR1 SGHRS and CDR2 YFSETQ.

This rearrangement joins TRBV15 to TRBJ2-7, with a possible D match to TRBD2 (6 bases). The CDR3 is made up of 15 amino acids. The V and J ends lost 3 bases and 2 bases respectively, with 14 bases between them. Looked up from germline, CDR1 is LNHNV and CDR2 is YYDKDF (reference sequence). The chain's CDR3 is CATSSPWGETYEQYF. The CDR3 coding sequence is TGTGCCACCAGCAGCCCTTGGGGGGAGACCTACGAGCAGTACTTC.

The chain joins TRBV2 to TRBJ2-7; 7 nucleotides agree with TRBD1. The CDR3 loop spans 12 amino acids. V was pared by 6 bases and J by 5 bases, with 4 bases of the junction left unmatched. Germline V lookup: CDR1 SNHLY, CDR2 FYNNEI. The CDR3 DNA reads as TGTGCCAGCAGCATTACAGGGGACGAGCAGTACGTC. Translated: CASSITGDEQYV.

The rearrangement joins TRBV6-2 or TRBV6-3 to TRBJ1-5; D gene unclear. Trimming removed 5 bases at V and 9 bases at J, with 11 bases between. Germline CDR1 and CDR2: MNHEY and SVGEGT. CDR3 length: 12 amino acids. CDR3 region: CASSRQDRPQHF. CDR3 in DNA: TGTGCCAGCAGTCGCCAGGATCGGCCCCAGCATTTT.

In its sample, this clonotype was seen a few times. The chain links TRBV6-5 to TRBJ1-1; D not certain. Trimming shortened V by 4 bases and J by 4 bases, and 13 bases separated the two germline ends. CDR1 and CDR2 (germline): MNHEY, SVGAGI. The CDR3 is made up of 14 amino acids. As DNA, the CDR3 is TGTGCCAGCAGTTTCGCTCAGCTGAGCACTGAAGCTTTCTTT. Its translation is CASSFAQLSTEAFF.

This clonotype was detected once. The rearrangement uses TRBV6-2 or TRBV6-3 and TRBJ2-7; 10 nucleotides line up with TRBD2. In germline, CDR1 is MNHEY, CDR2 SVGEGT. This CDR3 contains 15 residues. V lost 1 base to trimming and J lost 7 bases; unmatched junction nucleotides: 7. The chain's CDR3 is CASSYWSSGSREQYF. The DNA of the CDR3 is TGTGCCAGCAGTTACTGGTCTAGCGGGAGTCGGGAGCAGTACTTC.

This clonotype appeared once. V gene TRBV5-5 combines with J gene TRBJ2-7, with TRBD2 matching over 9 bases. CDR1 and CDR2 (germline): SGHKS, YYEKEE (reference sequence). After removal of 4 bases from V and 6 bases from J, the junction contained 11 bases not matched to a gene. The CDR3 is 15 amino acids. CDR3 sequence (DNA): TGTGCCAGCAGCCTTGTAGCGGGAGATGACGGCGAGCAGTACTTC. This gives the protein CASSLVAGDDGEQYF. Complete variable domain (other parts from reference TRBV5-5 and TRBJ2-7): DAGVTQSPTHLIKTRGQQVTLRCSPISGHKSVSWYQQVLGQGPQFIFQYYEKEERGRGNFPDRFSARQFPNYSSELNVNALLLGDSALYLCASSLVAGDDGEQYFGPGTRLTVT.